The subject of this entry is one TCR beta chain. The record originates from a study of control samples from healthy donors and cancer patients. The repertoire was sequenced with immunoSEQ multiplex PCR; TCRdb's copy has only in-frame clones and lacks some. The sample consists of around 140,000 clones, roughly 94% of them appearing once. V lost 6 bases and J 5 bases, leaving 18 bases between the germline ends. In germline, CDR1 is WSHSY, CDR2 SAAADI. This CDR3 region has 15 residues. The TCR sequence derives from a man between 35 and 55 years old in good health. The chain employs TRBV10-2 and TRBJ2-3, with a tentative D call TRBD2 (6 bases). Sequences were obtained from blood. CDR3: CASRGDSDKGDTQYF. In DNA, the CDR3 is TGCGCCAGCAGGGGGGACTCCGACAAAGGAGATACGCAGTATTTT.